A selection of T cell receptor beta chains follows, all from one sample in a study of T-cell memory formation after mild COVID-19. MiXCR, run by TCRdb on the 5' RACE reads, gives a single entry per CDR3 protein. This table holds about 140,000 distinct CDR3 sequences, more than 14% found once. Specimen: PBMCs or a T cell subset sorted from them (not recorded which). Every receptor here comes from an adult woman who had mild COVID-19 (a few samples of this study predate the infection). Cell type and time point are not known. CDR3s include the opening cysteine and the closing phenylalanine or tryptophan. D genes are given only for firm matches. Not all rows give a size; the values are once, few, many and, for expanded clones, a class.

V gene	J gene	D gene	clone size	CDR3 protein	CDR3 DNA
TRBV24-1	TRBJ1-4	TRBD1	many	CATSEFDRGQEKLFF	TGTGCCACCAGTGAATTCGACAGGGGGCAAGAAAAACTGTTTTTT
TRBV24-1	TRBJ2-1	TRBD2	.	CATSDPGTSPNNEQFF	TGTGCCACCAGTGACCCCGGGACTAGCCCCAACAATGAGCAGTTCTTC
TRBV5-4	TRBJ2-7	.	few	CASSLGGYSYEQYF	TGTGCCAGCAGCTTGGGAGGATACTCCTACGAGCAGTACTTC
TRBV20-1	TRBJ2-3	.	.	CSARVADTQYF	TGCAGTGCTAGAGTGGCAGATACGCAGTATTTT
TRBV5-1	TRBJ2-7	.	.	CASSLGWTQTSYEQYF	TGCGCCAGCAGCTTGGGATGGACACAAACCTCCTACGAGCAGTACTTC
TRBV6-4	TRBJ2-2	.	.	CASSGGTSGGELFF	TGTGCCAGCAGTGGGGGGACCTCCGGCGGGGAGCTGTTTTTT
TRBV12-3/TRBV12-4	TRBJ2-1	TRBD2	few	CASSFNPGTSAYNEQFF	TGTGCCAGCAGTTTCAATCCCGGGACTAGCGCGTACAATGAGCAGTTCTTC
TRBV11-3	TRBJ2-2	.	.	CASSLGIAGNTGELFF	TGTGCCAGCAGCTTAGGGATTGCGGGGAACACCGGGGAGCTGTTTTTT
TRBV30	TRBJ2-1	TRBD2	few	CAWNRALAGEQFF	TGTGCCTGGAATAGGGCTCTAGCGGGTGAGCAGTTCTTC
TRBV12-3/TRBV12-4	TRBJ2-7	.	few	CASSPDGKTNYEQYF	TGTGCCAGCAGTCCCGACGGGAAAACGAACTACGAGCAGTACTTC
TRBV5-6	TRBJ2-3	.	many	CASSPETGHTQYF	TGTGCCAGCAGCCCCGAGACAGGACATACGCAGTATTTT
TRBV2	TRBJ2-7	.	.	CASTPEAGIYEQYF	TGTGCCAGCACCCCGGAGGCTGGGATCTACGAGCAGTACTTC
TRBV9	TRBJ2-5	.	few	CASSVAGNQETQYF	TGTGCCAGCAGCGTAGCGGGGAATCAAGAGACCCAGTACTTC
TRBV9	TRBJ2-5	.	few	CASNWKGEETQYF	TGTGCCAGCAATTGGAAGGGGGAAGAGACCCAGTACTTC
TRBV3-1	TRBJ2-1	TRBD2	few	CASRRPAGGPSKRPSYNEQFF	TGTGCCAGCAGGCGTCCAGCGGGGGGGCCAAGTAAACGACCCTCCTACAATGAGCAGTTCTTC
TRBV20-1	TRBJ1-5	.	.	CSARRGPTNQPQHF	TGCAGTGCCAGGCGGGGACCGACAAATCAGCCCCAGCATTTT
TRBV12-3/TRBV12-4	TRBJ2-5	.	once	CASGQLQETQYF	TGTGCCAGCGGACAGCTCCAAGAGACCCAGTACTTC
TRBV19	TRBJ1-5	TRBD1	.	CASKTGQGQVQPQHF	TGTGCCAGTAAAACGGGACAGGGTCAGGTTCAGCCCCAGCATTTT
TRBV6-2/TRBV6-3	TRBJ1-1	.	few	CASSYGGSNTEAFF	TGTGCCAGCAGTTATGGGGGATCCAACACTGAAGCTTTCTTT
TRBV4-1	TRBJ2-3	.	few	CASSRLAEDTDTQYF	TGCGCCAGCAGCCGGTTAGCGGAGGACACAGATACGCAGTATTTT
TRBV27	TRBJ1-6	.	few	CASTAGGAGNSPLHF	TGTGCCAGCACCGCCGGGGGGGCCGGAAATTCACCCCTCCACTTT
TRBV27	TRBJ1-3	TRBD1	.	CASSGRTGALSGNTIYF	TGTGCCAGCAGTGGAAGGACAGGGGCCCTGTCTGGAAACACCATATATTTT
TRBV20-1	TRBJ2-3	TRBD1	few	CSAPRTGTTDTQYF	TGCAGTGCTCCCAGGACAGGGACCACAGATACGCAGTATTTT
TRBV29-1	TRBJ1-2	TRBD1	.	CSVGDSSYGYTF	TGCAGCGTTGGGGACAGCTCCTATGGCTACACCTTC
TRBV30	TRBJ2-3	TRBD1	.	CAWMAGQGGTDTQYF	TGTGCCTGGATGGCCGGACAGGGGGGGACAGATACGCAGTATTTT
TRBV4-2	TRBJ1-5	.	.	CASSQGYGDQPQHF	TGTGCCAGCAGCCAAGGGTACGGGGATCAGCCCCAGCATTTT
TRBV29-1	TRBJ2-1	TRBD2	.	CSVDRPAGVSHEQFF	TGCAGCGTTGACCGCCCAGCGGGAGTTTCCCATGAGCAGTTCTTC
TRBV9	TRBJ2-2	TRBD2	few	CASAAGNTGELFF	TGTGCCAGCGCAGCGGGAAACACCGGGGAGCTGTTTTTT
TRBV5-1	TRBJ2-3	TRBD2	many	CASSSSGTRDTQYF	TGCGCCAGCAGCTCCTCCGGGACTAGAGATACGCAGTATTTT
TRBV29-1	TRBJ2-1	.	few	CSVVGGTLALGEQFF	TGCAGCGTTGTCGGGGGGACATTAGCGCTAGGGGAACAGTTCTTC
TRBV3-1	TRBJ2-7	TRBD2	many	CASRKQLAGGRNEQYF	TGTGCCAGCAGGAAACAACTAGCGGGAGGGAGGAACGAGCAGTACTTC
TRBV29-1	TRBJ2-1	.	.	CSVEVYNEQFF	TGCAGCGTTGAAGTATACAATGAGCAGTTCTTC
TRBV29-1	TRBJ2-4	.	few	CSGQSAKNIQYF	TGCAGCGGACAGAGTGCCAAAAACATTCAGTACTTC
TRBV6-2/TRBV6-3	TRBJ2-3	TRBD1	few	CASSPNGQDSTRGADTQYF	TGTGCCAGCAGTCCTAACGGACAGGACTCCACAAGGGGCGCAGATACGCAGTATTTT
TRBV5-1	TRBJ1-6	.	.	CASSSTQGYSPIHF	TGCGCCAGCAGCTCCACCCAAGGGTATTCACCCATCCACTTT
TRBV6-6	TRBJ2-2	.	few	CASSQIDTGELFF	TGTGCCAGCAGTCAAATAGACACCGGGGAGCTGTTTTTT
TRBV20-1	TRBJ1-4	.	few	CSAREDRNWYGVEKLFF	TGCAGTGCTAGAGAAGACAGGAATTGGTACGGGGTTGAAAAACTGTTTTTT
TRBV7-9	TRBJ1-2	.	.	CASSLVGYYGYTF	TGTGCCAGCAGCTTAGTGGGGTACTATGGCTACACCTTC
TRBV4-1	TRBJ2-7	.	few	CASSKGRPDYEQYF	TGCGCCAGCAGTAAGGGGCGCCCAGACTACGAGCAGTACTTC
TRBV2	TRBJ2-3	TRBD2	few	CASSDGTITDTQYF	TGTGCCAGCAGTGATGGGACTATCACAGATACGCAGTATTTT
TRBV20-1	TRBJ2-5	TRBD2	.	CSATRAGRARETQYF	TGCAGTGCTACTAGAGCGGGAAGGGCGCGGGAGACCCAGTACTTC
TRBV7-3	TRBJ2-1	TRBD2	.	CASSPPSSGMGNEQFF	TGTGCCAGCAGCCCACCCTCTAGCGGGATGGGCAATGAGCAGTTCTTC
TRBV19	TRBJ2-1	TRBD2	once	CASSMRGTSGSNEQFF	TGTGCCAGTAGTATGAGAGGGACTAGCGGGAGCAATGAGCAGTTCTTC